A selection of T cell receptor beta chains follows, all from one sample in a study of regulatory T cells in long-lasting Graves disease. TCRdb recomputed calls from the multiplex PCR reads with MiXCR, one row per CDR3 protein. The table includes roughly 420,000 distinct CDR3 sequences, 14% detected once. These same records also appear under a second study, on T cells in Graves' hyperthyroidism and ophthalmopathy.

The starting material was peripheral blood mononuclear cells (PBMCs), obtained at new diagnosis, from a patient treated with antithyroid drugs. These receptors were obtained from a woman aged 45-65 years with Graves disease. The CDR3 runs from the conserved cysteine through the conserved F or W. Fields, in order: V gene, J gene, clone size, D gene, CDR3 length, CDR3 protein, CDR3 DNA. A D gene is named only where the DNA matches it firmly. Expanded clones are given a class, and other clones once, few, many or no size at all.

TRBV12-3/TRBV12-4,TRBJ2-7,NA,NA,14,CASSLERGNYEQYF,TGTGCCAGCAGTTTAGAGAGAGGAAACTACGAGCAGTACTTC
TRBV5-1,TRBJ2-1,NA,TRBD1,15,CASSWVIAGGNEQFF,TGCGCCAGCAGCTGGGTAATTGCAGGGGGCAATGAGCAGTTCTTC
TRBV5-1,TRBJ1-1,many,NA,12,CASRPGDTEAFF,TGCGCCAGCAGGCCCGGGGACACTGAAGCTTTCTTT
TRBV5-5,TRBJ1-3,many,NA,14,CASSFQGTGNTIYF,TGTGCCAGCAGCTTCCAGGGAACTGGAAACACCATATATTTT
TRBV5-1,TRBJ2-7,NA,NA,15,CASSLAQQSSYEQYF,TGCGCCAGCAGCTTGGCGCAGCAGAGCTCCTACGAGCAGTACTTC
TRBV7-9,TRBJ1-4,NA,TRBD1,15,CASRPFGTVGEKLFF,TGTGCCAGCAGGCCCTTCGGGACAGTAGGCGAAAAACTGTTTTTT
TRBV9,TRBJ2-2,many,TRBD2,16,CASSVRLAGHTGELFF,TGTGCCAGCAGCGTGAGACTAGCGGGACACACCGGGGAGCTGTTTTTT
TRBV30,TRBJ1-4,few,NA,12,CAWSVIGEKLFF,TGTGCCTGGAGTGTAATTGGTGAAAAACTGTTTTTT
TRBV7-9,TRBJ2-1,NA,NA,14,CASSLGFENNEQFF,TGTGCCAGCAGCTTAGGTTTCGAGAACAATGAGCAGTTCTTC
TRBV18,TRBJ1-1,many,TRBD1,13,CASSQGGDTEAFF,TGTGCCAGCAGTCAGGGGGGTGACACTGAAGCTTTCTTT
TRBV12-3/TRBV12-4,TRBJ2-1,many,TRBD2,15,CASRGTSGSRNEQFF,TGTGCCAGCAGAGGCACTAGCGGGAGTCGCAATGAGCAGTTCTTC
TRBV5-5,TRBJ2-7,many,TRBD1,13,CASSKGQFWEQYF,TGCGCCAGCAGCAAGGGACAGTTCTGGGAGCAGTACTTC
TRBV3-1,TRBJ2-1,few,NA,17,CASSLGPVWGTYNEQFF,TGTGCCAGCAGCCTCGGCCCCGTGTGGGGAACCTACAATGAGCAGTTCTTC
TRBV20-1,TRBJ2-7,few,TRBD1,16,CSARQPGQGSGYEQYF,TGCAGTGCTAGGCAACCTGGACAGGGTTCGGGCTACGAGCAGTACTTC
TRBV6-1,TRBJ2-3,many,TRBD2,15,CASSPTGLAADTQYF,TGTGCCAGCAGCCCAACCGGACTAGCGGCCGATACGCAGTATTTT
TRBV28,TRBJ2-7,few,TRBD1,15,CASSLLTGGSYEQYF,TGTGCCAGCAGTTTATTGACAGGGGGGTCCTACGAGCAGTACTTC
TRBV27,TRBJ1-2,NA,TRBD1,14,CASSYLQGNYGYTF,TGTGCCAGCAGTTACTTACAGGGGAACTATGGCTACACCTTC
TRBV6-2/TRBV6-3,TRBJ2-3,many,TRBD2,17,CASSYSLTSGRTDTQYF,TGTGCCAGCAGTTACTCCCTGACTAGCGGGAGAACAGATACGCAGTATTTT
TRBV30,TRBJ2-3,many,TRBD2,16,CAWSVPPTSGGDTQYF,TGTGCCTGGAGTGTACCCCCAACTAGCGGGGGAGATACGCAGTATTTT
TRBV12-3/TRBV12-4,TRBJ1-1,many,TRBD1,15,CASSGTGQGTGEAFF,TGTGCCAGCAGTGGGACGGGACAGGGAACCGGTGAAGCTTTCTTT
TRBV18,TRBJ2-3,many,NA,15,CASSPQQGGPDTQYF,TGTGCCAGCTCACCGCAACAGGGGGGGCCAGATACGCAGTATTTT
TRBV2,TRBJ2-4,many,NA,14,CASMSIQAKNIQYF,TGTGCCAGCATGTCAATCCAGGCCAAAAACATTCAGTACTTC
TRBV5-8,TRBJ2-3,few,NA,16,CASSWDWPTSTDTQYF,TGTGCCAGCAGTTGGGACTGGCCAACGAGCACAGATACGCAGTATTTT
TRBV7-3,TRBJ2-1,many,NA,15,CASSATGSSYNEQFF,TGTGCCAGCAGCGCTACAGGGTCCTCCTACAATGAGCAGTTCTTC
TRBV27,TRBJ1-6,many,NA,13,CASSIGPNSPLHF,TGTGCCAGCAGTATCGGGCCGAATTCACCCCTCCACTTT
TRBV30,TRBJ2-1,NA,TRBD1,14,CAWSPGQGENEQFF,TGTGCCTGGAGTCCGGGACAGGGTGAAAATGAGCAGTTCTTC
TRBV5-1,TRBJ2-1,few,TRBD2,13,CASSPVGGIEQFF,TGCGCCAGCAGCCCGGTGGGAGGGATTGAGCAGTTCTTC
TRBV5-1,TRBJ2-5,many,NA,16,CASSPQTGLGQETQYF,TGCGCCAGCAGCCCCCAGACAGGTCTTGGTCAAGAGACCCAGTACTTC
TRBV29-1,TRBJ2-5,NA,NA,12,CSVLGAGETQYF,TGCAGCGTTCTAGGGGCGGGGGAGACCCAGTACTTC
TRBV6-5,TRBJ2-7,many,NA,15,CASSYTSLGPYEQYF,TGTGCCAGCAGTTACACCTCACTGGGCCCTTACGAGCAGTACTTC
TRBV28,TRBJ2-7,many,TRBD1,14,CASRGQGRSYEQYF,TGTGCCAGCAGAGGACAGGGTCGCTCCTACGAGCAGTACTTC
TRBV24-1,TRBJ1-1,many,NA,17,CATSDSQGRGSDTEAFF,TGTGCCACCAGTGATTCACAGGGCAGGGGAAGTGACACTGAAGCTTTCTTT
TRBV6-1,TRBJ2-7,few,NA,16,CARGLGAEKPSYEQYF,TGTGCCAGGGGATTAGGAGCGGAGAAACCCTCCTACGAGCAGTACTTC
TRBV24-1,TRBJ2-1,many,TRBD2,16,CATSEPGLAGVGEQFF,TGTGCCACCAGTGAACCGGGACTAGCGGGAGTGGGTGAGCAGTTCTTC
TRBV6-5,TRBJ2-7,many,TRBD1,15,CASSYSGTGGYEQYF,TGTGCCAGCAGTTACTCGGGCACAGGGGGCTACGAGCAGTACTTC
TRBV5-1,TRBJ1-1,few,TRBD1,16,CAGSVGQGGLDTEAFF,TGCGCCGGCAGCGTTGGACAGGGGGGCTTGGACACTGAAGCTTTCTTT
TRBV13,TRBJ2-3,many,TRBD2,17,CASSRGSLAGITDTQYF,TGTGCCAGCAGCCGCGGGTCACTAGCGGGCATCACAGATACGCAGTATTTT
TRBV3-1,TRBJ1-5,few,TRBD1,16,CASSYGTEISNQPQHF,TGTGCCAGCAGTTACGGGACAGAGATTAGCAATCAGCCCCAGCATTTT
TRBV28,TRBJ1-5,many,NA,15,CASSSRQRPNQPQHF,TGTGCCAGCAGTTCCAGACAGAGACCTAATCAGCCCCAGCATTTT
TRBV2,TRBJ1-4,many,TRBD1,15,CASSAQGATNEKLFF,TGTGCCAGCAGTGCCCAGGGGGCGACTAATGAAAAACTGTTTTTT
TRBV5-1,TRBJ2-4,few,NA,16,CANSLAQGTDKNIQYF,TGCGCCAACAGCTTGGCGCAGGGGACGGACAAAAACATTCAGTACTTC
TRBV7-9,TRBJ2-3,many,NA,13,CASRAAGPDTQYF,TGTGCCAGCCGCGCGGCGGGGCCAGATACGCAGTATTTT
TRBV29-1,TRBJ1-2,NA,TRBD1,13,CSSSQGVDYGYTF,TGCAGCTCGTCACAGGGGGTCGACTATGGCTACACCTTC
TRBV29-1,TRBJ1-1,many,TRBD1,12,CSVEPRGTEAFF,TGCAGCGTTGAACCCAGGGGGACTGAAGCTTTCTTT
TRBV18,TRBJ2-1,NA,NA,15,CASSEMGGSYNEQFF,TGTGCCAGCTCAGAAATGGGGGGCTCCTACAATGAGCAGTTCTTC
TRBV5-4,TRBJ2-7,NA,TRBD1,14,CASSRQGARNEQYF,TGTGCCAGCAGCAGACAGGGGGCGAGAAACGAGCAGTACTTC
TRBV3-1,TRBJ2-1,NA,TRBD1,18,CASSQETFGTGTYNEQFF,TGTGCCAGCAGCCAAGAGACGTTCGGGACAGGGACCTACAATGAGCAGTTCTTC
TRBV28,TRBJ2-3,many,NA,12,CASSIVADTQYF,TGTGCCAGCAGTATTGTAGCAGATACGCAGTATTTT
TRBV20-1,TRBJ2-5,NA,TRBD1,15,CSARDSDRGQETQYF,TGCAGTGCTAGAGACTCCGACAGGGGCCAAGAGACCCAGTACTTC
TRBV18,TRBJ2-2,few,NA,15,CASTPYGQNTGELFF,TGTGCCAGCACACCATACGGACAGAACACCGGGGAGCTGTTTTTT
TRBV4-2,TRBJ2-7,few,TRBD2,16,CASSQGLAGGPYEQYF,TGTGCCAGCAGCCAAGGACTAGCGGGAGGACCCTACGAGCAGTACTTC
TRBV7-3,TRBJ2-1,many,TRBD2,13,CASSLTLAGEQFF,TGTGCCAGCAGCTTAACACTAGCGGGTGAGCAGTTCTTC
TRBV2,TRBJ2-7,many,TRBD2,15,CASTSQRDAFYEQYF,TGTGCCAGCACTTCACAGCGGGATGCTTTCTACGAGCAGTACTTC